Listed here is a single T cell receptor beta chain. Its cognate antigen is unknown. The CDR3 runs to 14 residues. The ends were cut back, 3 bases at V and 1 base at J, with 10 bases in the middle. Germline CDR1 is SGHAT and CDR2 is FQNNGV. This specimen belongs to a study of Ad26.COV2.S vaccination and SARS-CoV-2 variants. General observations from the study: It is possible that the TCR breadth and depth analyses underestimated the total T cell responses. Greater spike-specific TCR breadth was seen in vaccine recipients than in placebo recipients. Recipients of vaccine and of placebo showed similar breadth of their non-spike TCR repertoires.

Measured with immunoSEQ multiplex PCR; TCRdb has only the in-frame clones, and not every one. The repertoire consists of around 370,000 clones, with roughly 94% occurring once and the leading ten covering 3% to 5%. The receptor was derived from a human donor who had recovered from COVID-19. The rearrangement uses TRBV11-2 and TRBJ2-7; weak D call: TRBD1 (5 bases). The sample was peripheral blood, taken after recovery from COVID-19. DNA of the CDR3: TGTGCCAGCAGCTTCCGCAGGGAATCCTACGAGCAGTACTTC. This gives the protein CASSFRRESYEQYF.